A selection of T cell receptor beta chains follows, all from one sample in a study of blood T cell repertoires in COVID-19. The protocol was immunoSEQ multiplex PCR, while the TCRdb copy is restricted to in-frame clones and leaves out a portion. The sample includes approximately 280,000 clones, 75% to 85% of them seen just once. The sequenced sample consisted of peripheral blood. The receptors shown here come from a man aged 50 to 59 with active or convalescent COVID-19. Each CDR3 is given with its conserved first and last residue. Each record gives: V gene, clone size, J gene, D gene, CDR3 length, CDR3 protein, CDR3 DNA. D genes are given only for firm matches. Size tells how often a clone was seen (once, few, many) or the class of an expanded clone, and some rows leave it out.

TRBV4-2	few	TRBJ2-7	TRBD2	16	CASSRLAGAASYEQYF	TGTGCCAGCAGCCGGTTAGCGGGCGCCGCCTCCTACGAGCAGTACTTC
TRBV5-1	NA	TRBJ2-3	TRBD2	16	CASSLRASGRTDTQYF	TGCGCCAGCAGCTTGAGGGCTAGCGGTCGCACAGATACGCAGTATTTT
TRBV27	NA	TRBJ2-1	NA	15	CASTRSVGVANEQFF	TGTGCCAGCACCCGCAGCGTGGGAGTCGCCAATGAGCAGTTCTTC
TRBV7-2	NA	TRBJ1-1	NA	15	CASSFNREGNTEAFF	TGTGCCAGCAGCTTTAACAGGGAAGGGAACACTGAAGCTTTCTTT
TRBV5-6	NA	TRBJ1-6	TRBD1	16	CASSLTAGGRNSPLHF	TGTGCCAGCAGCTTGACGGCAGGGGGGCGGAATTCACCCCTCCACTTT
TRBV20-1	NA	TRBJ2-7	NA	11	CSASDGVEQYF	TGCAGTGCTAGCGACGGGGTCGAGCAGTACTTC
TRBV12-3/TRBV12-4	NA	TRBJ2-2	TRBD2	13	CASRVTSAGELFF	TGTGCCAGCAGGGTGACTAGCGCCGGGGAGCTGTTTTTT
TRBV6-6	NA	TRBJ1-5	NA	14	CASSFRVGNQPQHF	TGTGCCAGCAGTTTCAGGGTGGGAAATCAGCCCCAGCATTTT
TRBV10-3	NA	TRBJ1-5	NA	13	CATTGNSNQPQHF	TGTGCCACCACAGGGAATAGCAATCAGCCCCAGCATTTT
TRBV2	NA	TRBJ2-1	TRBD2	13	CASRVLAVNEQFF	TGTGCCAGCAGGGTTCTAGCGGTCAATGAGCAGTTCTTC
TRBV7-9	NA	TRBJ2-5	NA	12	CASRGSPETQYF	TGTGCCAGCAGGGGGAGCCCAGAGACCCAGTACTTC
TRBV24-1	once	TRBJ1-2	NA	14	CATSDFAVNYGYTF	TGTGCCACCAGTGATTTTGCAGTTAACTATGGCTACACCTTC
TRBV5-8	few	TRBJ2-2	NA	15	CASSLQGGSTGELFF	TGTGCCAGCAGCTTACAGGGCGGTTCAACCGGGGAGCTGTTTTTT
TRBV5-1	NA	TRBJ2-7	NA	14	CASTLLVSGGEQYF	TGCGCCAGCACCTTACTCGTATCTGGAGGCGAGCAGTACTTC
TRBV9	NA	TRBJ2-7	TRBD2	17	CASSVVGRGLAAYEQYF	TGTGCCAGCAGCGTAGTGGGGAGGGGACTAGCGGCTTACGAGCAGTACTTC
TRBV2	NA	TRBJ1-5	TRBD1	14	CASRGGASNQPQHF	TGTGCTAGCAGGGGGGGGGCGAGCAATCAGCCCCAGCATTTT
TRBV5-6	NA	TRBJ2-6	NA	15	CASNRQVSGANVLTF	TGTGCCAGCAACAGACAGGTATCAGGGGCCAACGTCCTGACTTTC
TRBV6-5	NA	TRBJ1-2	TRBD1	14	CASWGTGENYGYTF	TGTGCCAGCTGGGGGACAGGGGAGAACTATGGCTACACCTTC
TRBV18	once	TRBJ1-5	NA	11	CASSLNGPQHF	TGTGCCAGCTCACTCAACGGGCCCCAGCATTTT
TRBV28	NA	TRBJ1-6	NA	16	CASILTGQPYNSPLHF	TGTGCCAGCATCCTAACAGGGCAACCCTATAATTCACCCCTCCACTTT
TRBV5-1	few	TRBJ2-1	TRBD2	15	CASSFGGTTYNEQFF	TGCGCCAGCAGCTTTGGGGGGACTACTTACAATGAGCAGTTCTTC
TRBV11-2	NA	TRBJ2-7	TRBD1	15	CASSFRQGARGEQYF	TGTGCCAGCAGCTTCCGACAGGGGGCGAGGGGCGAGCAGTACTTC
TRBV28	NA	TRBJ1-6	TRBD1	15	CASRGQGGINSPLHF	TGTGCCAGCAGGGGACAGGGGGGAATAAATTCACCCCTCCACTTT
TRBV29-1	NA	TRBJ2-1	NA	12	CSVEEANNEQFF	TGCAGCGTTGAAGAAGCCAACAATGAGCAGTTCTTC
TRBV27	NA	TRBJ2-3	NA	13	CVYLVGSTDTQYF	TGTGTGTATCTAGTTGGGAGTACAGATACGCAGTATTTT
TRBV3-1/TRBV3-2	NA	TRBJ1-2	NA	15	CASSHNRVGIYGYTF	TGTGCCAGCAGCCACAACAGGGTTGGGATCTATGGCTACACCTTC
TRBV5-1	NA	TRBJ1-2	TRBD1	15	CASSPEGAGGYGYTF	TGCGCCAGCAGTCCGGAGGGGGCCGGGGGTTATGGCTACACCTTC
TRBV28	NA	TRBJ1-4	TRBD1	13	CASADRGDEKLFF	TGTGCCAGCGCTGACAGGGGGGATGAAAAACTGTTTTTT
TRBV11-2	NA	TRBJ1-2	TRBD1	14	CASSPGTGNYGYTF	TGTGCCAGCAGCCCCGGGACAGGGAACTATGGCTACACCTTC
TRBV6-2/TRBV6-3	NA	TRBJ2-5	NA	14	CASSYPGLGGTQYF	TGTGCCAGCAGTTACCCGGGACTCGGAGGGACCCAGTACTTC
TRBV5-4	NA	TRBJ2-5	NA	15	CASSQIVGPPETQYF	TGTGCCAGCAGCCAAATAGTGGGGCCCCCAGAGACCCAGTACTTC